A selection of T cell receptor beta chains follows, all from one sample in a study of response to subunit inactivated influenza vaccine. TCRdb called the RT-PCR reads again in MiXCR, with one record for every CDR3 protein. The table lists 500,000 to 600,000 distinct CDR3 sequences, over 9% of them singletons, with around 10% in the top ten. These same data were also listed under a study on T cells expressing NK-cell markers.

The material sequenced was PBMCs from blood, taken on the day of vaccination. Receptor source: a man aged 45-65 years who received an inactivated influenza vaccine. The CDR3 runs from the conserved cysteine through the conserved F or W. A D gene is named only where the DNA matches it firmly. Only part of the rows carry a size: once, few, many, or a class if the clone is expanded.

>TRBD2|TRBJ2-5|few|17|TRBV7-2
CASRKLAGGLGEETQYF
TGTGCCAGCAGGAAACTAGCGGGGGGGCTGGGGGAAGAGACCCAGTACTTC
>TRBD2|TRBJ2-3|few|16|TRBV12-3/TRBV12-4
CASSLKVRGAGDTQYF
TGTGCCAGCAGTTTAAAGGTGCGGGGGGCAGGTGATACGCAGTATTTT
>-|TRBJ1-1|many|12|TRBV6-2/TRBV6-3
CASSFQNTEAFF
TGTGCCAGCAGTTTCCAGAACACTGAAGCTTTCTTT
>-|TRBJ2-1|few|14|TRBV27
CASSLSRGGNEQFF
TGTGCCAGCAGTTTATCCAGGGGCGGCAATGAGCAGTTCTTC
>-|TRBJ2-5|few|16|TRBV12-3/TRBV12-4
CASSLAGPYSGETQYF
TGTGCCAGCAGTTTAGCAGGACCATACTCTGGGGAGACCCAGTACTTC
>TRBD2|TRBJ2-1|many|16|TRBV4-1
CASSLGTSGVSHEQFF
TGCGCCAGCAGCCTAGGGACTAGCGGGGTTTCCCATGAGCAGTTCTTC
>-|TRBJ2-5|-|14|TRBV7-2
CASSLVGIQETQYF
TGTGCCAGCAGCTTGGTAGGAATCCAAGAGACCCAGTACTTC
>TRBD1|TRBJ2-7|few|14|TRBV10-3
CAISEPGGAYEQYF
TGTGCCATCAGTGAGCCAGGGGGAGCCTACGAGCAGTACTTC
>-|TRBJ2-3|few|15|TRBV9
CASSVAGTLPNTQYF
TGTGCCAGCAGCGTAGCCGGGACACTTCCAAATACGCAGTATTTT
>-|TRBJ2-3|-|14|TRBV6-5
CASSYSHSTDTQYF
TGTGCCAGCAGTTACTCCCACAGCACAGATACGCAGTATTTT
>TRBD2|TRBJ2-2|-|19|TRBV28
CASSPGLAGVKPNTGELFF
TGTGCCAGCAGTCCGGGACTAGCGGGAGTTAAACCGAACACCGGGGAGCTGTTTTTT
>-|TRBJ2-7|-|16|TRBV10-3
CAISRDSTGVGYEQYF
TGTGCCATCAGCCGGGACTCCACCGGCGTTGGCTACGAGCAGTACTTC
>TRBD1|TRBJ1-1|many|14|TRBV7-2
CASSLTGRNTEAFF
TGTGCCAGCAGCTTGACAGGGAGGAACACTGAAGCTTTCTTT
>-|TRBJ1-6|many|16|TRBV18
CASSPQNAIYNSPLHF
TGTGCCAGCTCACCCCAGAATGCCATCTATAATTCACCCCTCCACTTT
>-|TRBJ2-5|-|13|TRBV7-2
CASSFFREETQYF
TGTGCCAGCAGCTTCTTCAGGGAGGAGACCCAGTACTTC
>-|TRBJ2-5|-|14|TRBV10-3
CAIRRSKGVETQYF
TGTGCCATCCGACGCTCTAAGGGCGTCGAGACCCAGTACTTC
>-|TRBJ2-7|few|17|TRBV6-2/TRBV6-3
CASSYSGKLYEGYEQYF
TGTGCCAGCAGTTACTCTGGGAAACTATATGAAGGCTACGAGCAGTACTTC
>-|TRBJ2-3|-|16|TRBV7-2
CASSGLRLVDRDTQYF
TGTGCCAGCAGCGGCCTTAGGCTGGTTGATAGGGATACGCAGTATTTT
>-|TRBJ2-5|many|19|TRBV21-1
CASSPQGGTGWIACETQYF
TGTGCCAGCAGCCCCCAGGGGGGGACAGGGTGGATTGCGTGCGAGACCCAGTACTTC
>-|TRBJ1-1|many|19|TRBV5-1
CASSGRDTISYYMNTEAFF
TGCGCCAGCAGCGGCCGGGACACCATATCTTATTATATGAACACTGAAGCTTTCTTT
>TRBD2|TRBJ2-1|few|15|TRBV4-2
CASSQGFSGGAEQFF
TGTGCCAGCAGCCAAGGTTTTAGCGGGGGGGCTGAGCAGTTCTTC
>TRBD1|TRBJ1-6|many|14|TRBV12-3/TRBV12-4
CASSFQGDNSPLHF
TGTGCCAGCAGTTTCCAGGGGGATAATTCACCCCTCCACTTT
>-|TRBJ2-6|-|16|TRBV29-1
CSALRSGIPGANVLTF
TGCAGCGCCCTACGCTCGGGGATCCCTGGGGCCAACGTCCTGACTTTC
>TRBD2|TRBJ2-3|few|16|TRBV7-6
CASSLERGLSTDTQYF
TGTGCCAGCAGCTTGGAGCGGGGGCTCTCCACAGATACGCAGTATTTT
>-|TRBJ2-7|-|13|TRBV7-8
CASKLGVPHEQYF
TGTGCCAGCAAACTGGGAGTACCGCACGAGCAGTACTTC
>-|TRBJ1-3|few|14|TRBV28
CASSTGPHGDTIYF
TGTGCCAGCAGTACCGGACCCCACGGGGACACCATATATTTT